Described below is a single T cell receptor beta chain sequence and its context. Antigen: not known. V lost 1 base to trimming and J lost 6 bases, with 9 bases between them. Per the germline V gene, CDR1 is SGHNT and CDR2 is YENEEA. There are 13 residues in the CDR3. This sample is drawn from a study of T cell responses to AZD1222 COVID-19 vaccine. Measured with immunoSEQ multiplex PCR; TCRdb has only the in-frame clones, and not every one. The sample has 140,000 to 150,000 clones, 88% seen once; the top ten hold approximately 5.4%. Findings and limits, study-wide: Seropositive AZD1222 recipients at baseline numbered only 5 to 7. Donor demographics were predominantly white British with a female majority; clonal diversity may be underestimated.

The material sequenced was peripheral blood, taken 28 days after the second dose of the MenACWY control vaccine. The receptor's source is an adult who received the MenACWY meningococcal vaccine as a control. The genes are TRBV11-3 and TRBJ1-1; perhaps TRBD1 as D (6 bases). The CDR3 nucleotides are TGTGCCAGCAGCTTAGGGGACAAGTCTGAAGCTTTCTTT. Translating gives CASSLGDKSEAFF.